This is a list of T cell receptor beta chains from one sample in a study of beta chain features in type 1 diabetes. Repertoires were generated with immunoSEQ multiplex PCR, while TCRdb's copy carries only in-frame clones and drops some. The sample lists approximately 300,000 clones, about 11% occurring once. The material sequenced was naive CD4+ T cells from blood. The origin of the receptors is a young woman in good health. Each CDR3 is given with its conserved first and last residue. A D gene is named only where the DNA matches it firmly. Not every row has a clone size; where given, it reads once, few, many or a size class.

cdr3_nt cdr3_aa j_call v_call d_call clone_size
TGCGCCAGCAAGTTGGCGGAGAGCACTGAAGCTTTCTTT CASKLAESTEAFF TRBJ1-1 TRBV5-1 - few
TGTGCCACCAGCAGTAAAAAAAAGAGTTACAATGAGCAGTTCTTC CATSSKKKSYNEQFF TRBJ2-1 TRBV15 - -
TGTGCCAGCTCACCTATATTCAGGGCGTACGAGCAGTACTTC CASSPIFRAYEQYF TRBJ2-7 TRBV18 - few
TGTGCCAGCAGGCCGGGACTAGCGGGGATTCAAGAGACCCAGTACTTC CASRPGLAGIQETQYF TRBJ2-5 TRBV28 TRBD2 -
TGTGCCAGCAATCCCGGGACAGGGGCCTACGAGCAGTACTTC CASNPGTGAYEQYF TRBJ2-7 TRBV11-1 TRBD1 few
TGCGCCAGCAGCCCTGGGAGGCCGCCTAAAGAGACCCAGTACTTC CASSPGRPPKETQYF TRBJ2-5 TRBV5-1 - few
TGTGCCAGCAGCCGGAGTCCTGGAAGCAATCAGCCCCAGCATTTT CASSRSPGSNQPQHF TRBJ1-5 TRBV6-5 - -
TGTGCCAGTAGTCGGACTAGCGTAATGGCCGGGGAGCTGTTTTTT CASSRTSVMAGELFF TRBJ2-2 TRBV19 TRBD2 -
TGTGCCAGCAACGGGATTGATGAAAAACTGTTTTTT CASNGIDEKLFF TRBJ1-4 TRBV28 - -
TGTGCCAGCTCACGGGGACAGGGGGTCTACAATGAGCAGTTCTTC CASSRGQGVYNEQFF TRBJ2-1 TRBV18 TRBD1 -
TGTGCCAGCAGAACGGGACTAGTCTCCTACAATGAGCAGTTCTTC CASRTGLVSYNEQFF TRBJ2-1 TRBV28 TRBD2 few
TGTGCCAGCAGTCCTAGACTAGCGGGTCAGTTCTTC CASSPRLAGQFF TRBJ2-1 TRBV28 TRBD2 few
TGTGCCAGCAGGGTGGAGACAGGGCTGAACACTGAAGCTTTCTTT CASRVETGLNTEAFF TRBJ1-1 TRBV6-5 TRBD1 -
TGCAGCGTTGCTGCGGGGGCGGGTGAGCAGTTCTTC CSVAAGAGEQFF TRBJ2-1 TRBV29-1 - -
TGTGCCTGGAGTGTTCTCAGGGGTGTAGATGGCTACACCTTC CAWSVLRGVDGYTF TRBJ1-2 TRBV30 - -
TGTGCCAGCAGCTACGACAGGGATACTGAAGCTTTCTTT CASSYDRDTEAFF TRBJ1-1 TRBV7-9 TRBD1 few
TGTGCCAGCAGTTTAAGTACTAGCGGGACAGCCTACGAGCAGTACTTC CASSLSTSGTAYEQYF TRBJ2-7 TRBV28 TRBD2 -
TGTGCCAGCAACGCTAGCGGGAGGGCCGGTTGGGAGCAGTACTTC CASNASGRAGWEQYF TRBJ2-7 TRBV6-4 TRBD2 -
TGTGCCAGCAGCTTCTTCGTCGGGAGGGCCACCACCGGGGAGCTGTTTTTT CASSFFVGRATTGELFF TRBJ2-2 TRBV7-9 TRBD2 -
TGCGCCAGCAGCTTGGCACTAGCGGGAGGGGACCATGAGCAGTTCTTC CASSLALAGGDHEQFF TRBJ2-1 TRBV5-1 TRBD2 -
TGTGCCAGCAGCGTAGGGGCCAGCACGAACACTGAAGCTTTCTTT CASSVGASTNTEAFF TRBJ1-1 TRBV9 - -
TGTGCCAGCAGCCGACAGGGGGAGCAGTACTTC CASSRQGEQYF TRBJ2-7 TRBV7-9 TRBD1 -
TGTGCCAGCAGCCCAGGGGCTCGTGAGCAGTACTTC CASSPGAREQYF TRBJ2-7 TRBV28 - few
TGCGCCAGCAGCTTGGTCCCTAGCGGGAGCCGGGCCTACGAGCAGTACTTC CASSLVPSGSRAYEQYF TRBJ2-7 TRBV5-1 TRBD2 -
TGTGCCAGCAGTGAAGAGGCTTTAGGGCAGTATTTT CASSEEALGQYF TRBJ2-3 TRBV28 - few
TGTGCCACCTCGCGGGCGGGCGGAGCTAACTATGGCTACACCTTC CATSRAGGANYGYTF TRBJ1-2 TRBV28 - -
TGTGCCACCAGCAAGGAACAGGGGTTCTACGAGCAGTACTTC CATSKEQGFYEQYF TRBJ2-7 TRBV15 TRBD1 -
TGTGCCAGCAGCATAAGCGGGCTTGACGAGCAGTACTTC CASSISGLDEQYF TRBJ2-7 TRBV5-4 - few
TGTGCCAGCAGTCATTACCGGGACAGGGTAGGAAATGAGCAGTTCTTC CASSHYRDRVGNEQFF TRBJ2-1 TRBV14 TRBD1 -
TGTGCCAGCAGCGCCCAATCCAGGGGATCCTACGAGCAGTACTTC CASSAQSRGSYEQYF TRBJ2-7 TRBV5-4 - -
TGTGCCAGCTCGCAGACTGAGGCATGGTTCGGGGCCGGGACTAGCGGCTACGAGCAGTACTTC CASSQTEAWFGAGTSGYEQYF TRBJ2-7 TRBV18 TRBD2 -
TGCGCCAGCAGCCAACTAGCAGGAGTCCAAAATGAGCAGTTCTTC CASSQLAGVQNEQFF TRBJ2-1 TRBV4-1 - -
TGTGCCAGCAGCGTAGGCTCTAGCGGGAGGTTAGCAGATACGCAGTATTTT CASSVGSSGRLADTQYF TRBJ2-3 TRBV9 TRBD2 few
TGTGCCAGCAGCCGACTAGCGGTGAACACCGGGGAGCTGTTTTTT CASSRLAVNTGELFF TRBJ2-2 TRBV9 TRBD2 -
TGTGCCAGCAGTGAGACCCGGGACAGGGAAGCTTTCTTT CASSETRDREAFF TRBJ1-1 TRBV6-1 TRBD1 few
TGTGCCAGCTCACCAGTGGCGGGAGTAGATACGCAGTATTTT CASSPVAGVDTQYF TRBJ2-3 TRBV18 TRBD2 few
TGTGCCATCACAGGGACAGAGGATTACGAGCAGTACTTC CAITGTEDYEQYF TRBJ2-7 TRBV10-3 TRBD1 -
TGTGCCAGCAGCTTGGGGGGGACAGTTGAGCAGTTCTTC CASSLGGTVEQFF TRBJ2-1 TRBV5-4 TRBD1 few
TGTGCCAGCAGCGTAGCTGCGGGGAGGGACGAGCAGTACTTC CASSVAAGRDEQYF TRBJ2-7 TRBV9 TRBD2 few
TGTGCCAGCAGTTACAGGCAGGGAAGCACAGATACGCAGTATTTT CASSYRQGSTDTQYF TRBJ2-3 TRBV6-6 - -
TGTGCCAGCAGCTTTGGGGACAGGAACTATGGCTACACCTTC CASSFGDRNYGYTF TRBJ1-2 TRBV7-9 TRBD1 few
TGCAGCGTTGTCGGGAGACCAAACAATGAGCAGTTCTTC CSVVGRPNNEQFF TRBJ2-1 TRBV29-1 - -
TGTGCCAGCTCACCAACGACAGGGGGCTGGGGTCAGCCCCAGCATTTT CASSPTTGGWGQPQHF TRBJ1-5 TRBV18 TRBD1 few
TGTGCCAGCAGCTGGGGACAGGGTGGGAACTCTGGGGCCAACGTCCTGACTTTC CASSWGQGGNSGANVLTF TRBJ2-6 TRBV7-9 TRBD1 -
TGTGCCAGCTCGTCGGGTCCGGGCACCGGGGAGCTGTTTTTT CASSSGPGTGELFF TRBJ2-2 TRBV9 - few
TGTGCCTGGAGTCCCCGGGAGGGGGCGACCTACAATGAGCAGTTCTTC CAWSPREGATYNEQFF TRBJ2-1 TRBV30 - few
TGTGCCAGCCGGGACAGGTCCTTCAATCAGCCCCAGCATTTT CASRDRSFNQPQHF TRBJ1-5 TRBV28 TRBD1 -
TGTGCCAGCAGTGTACGGGACTACACCGGGGAGCTGTTTTTT CASSVRDYTGELFF TRBJ2-2 TRBV6-1 - -
TGTGCCAGCAGCTTATGGACGGGACTAGCGGGGGACAATGAGCAGTTCTTC CASSLWTGLAGDNEQFF TRBJ2-1 TRBV7-8 TRBD2 few
TGTGCCAGCAGCCGAATCGGGACAGGGTTTTTCGGAGAGACCCAGTACTTC CASSRIGTGFFGETQYF TRBJ2-5 TRBV28 TRBD1 -
TGTGCCAGCAGTGAATATTACTCACCCGGGAGAGACTATGGCTACACCTTC CASSEYYSPGRDYGYTF TRBJ1-2 TRBV25-1 - few
TGTGCCAGCAGTTTAAAACGGTACAGGTGGGAGCCCCAGCATTTT CASSLKRYRWEPQHF TRBJ1-5 TRBV28 - few
TGTGCCAGCAGCTCGACGGAGAATCAGCCCCAGCATTTT CASSSTENQPQHF TRBJ1-5 TRBV7-9 - few